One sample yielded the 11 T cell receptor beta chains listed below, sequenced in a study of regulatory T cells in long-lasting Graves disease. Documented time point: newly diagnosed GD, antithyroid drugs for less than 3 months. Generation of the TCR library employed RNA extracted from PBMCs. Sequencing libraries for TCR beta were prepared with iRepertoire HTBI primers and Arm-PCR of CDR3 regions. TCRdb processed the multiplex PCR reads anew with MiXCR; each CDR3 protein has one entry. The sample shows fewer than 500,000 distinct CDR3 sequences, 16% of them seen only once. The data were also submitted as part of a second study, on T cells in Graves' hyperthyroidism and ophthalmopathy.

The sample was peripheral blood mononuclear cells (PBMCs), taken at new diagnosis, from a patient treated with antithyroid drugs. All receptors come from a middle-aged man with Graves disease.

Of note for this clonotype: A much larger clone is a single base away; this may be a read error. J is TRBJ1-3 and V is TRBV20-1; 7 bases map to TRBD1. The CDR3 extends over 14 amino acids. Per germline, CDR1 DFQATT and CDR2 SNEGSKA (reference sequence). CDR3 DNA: TGCAGTGCTAGTTACAGGGGAACTGGAAGCACCATATATTTT. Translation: CSASYRGTGSTIYF.

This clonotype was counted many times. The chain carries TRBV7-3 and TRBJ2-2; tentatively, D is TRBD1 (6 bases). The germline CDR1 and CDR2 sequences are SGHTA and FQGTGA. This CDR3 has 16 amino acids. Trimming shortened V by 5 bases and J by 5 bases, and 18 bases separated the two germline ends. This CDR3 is CASSLAQGLKTGELFF. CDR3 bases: TGTGCCAGCAGCCTTGCGCAGGGGTTGAAGACCGGGGAGCTGTTTTTT.

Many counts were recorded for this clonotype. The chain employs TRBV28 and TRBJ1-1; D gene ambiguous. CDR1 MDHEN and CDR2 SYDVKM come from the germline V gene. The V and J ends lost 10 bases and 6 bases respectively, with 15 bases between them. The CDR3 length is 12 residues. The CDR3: CATATPPAEAFF. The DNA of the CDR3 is TGTGCCACCGCGACGCCCCCGGCTGAAGCTTTCTTT. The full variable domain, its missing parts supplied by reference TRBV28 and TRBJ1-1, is DVKVTQSSRYLVKRTGEKVFLECVQDMDHENMFWYRQDPGLGLRLIYFSYDVKMKEKGDIPEGYSVSREKKERFSLILESASTNQTSMYLCATATPPAEAFFGQGTRLTVV.

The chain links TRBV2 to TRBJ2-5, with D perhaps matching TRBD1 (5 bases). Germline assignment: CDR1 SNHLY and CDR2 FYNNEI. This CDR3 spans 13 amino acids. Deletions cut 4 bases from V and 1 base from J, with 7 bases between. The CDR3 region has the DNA TGTGCCAGCAGTGCCGACAGCCAAGAGACCCAGTACTTC. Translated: CASSADSQETQYF.

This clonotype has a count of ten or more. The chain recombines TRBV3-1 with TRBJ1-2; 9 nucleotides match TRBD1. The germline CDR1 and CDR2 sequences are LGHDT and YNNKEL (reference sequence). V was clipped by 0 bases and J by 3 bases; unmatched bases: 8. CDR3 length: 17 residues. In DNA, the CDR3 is TGTGCCAGCAGCCAAGATCCCGGACAGGGGTCCTACTATGGCTACACCTTC. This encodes CASSQDPGQGSYYGYTF.

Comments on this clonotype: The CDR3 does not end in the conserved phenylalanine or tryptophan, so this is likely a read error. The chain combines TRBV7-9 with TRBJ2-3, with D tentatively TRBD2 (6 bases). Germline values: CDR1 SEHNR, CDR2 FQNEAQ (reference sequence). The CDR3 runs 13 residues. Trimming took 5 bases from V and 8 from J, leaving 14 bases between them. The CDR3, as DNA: TGTGCCAGCAGCAAAAGACTAGTTTCTACGCAGTATTTG. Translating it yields CASSKRLVSTQYL.

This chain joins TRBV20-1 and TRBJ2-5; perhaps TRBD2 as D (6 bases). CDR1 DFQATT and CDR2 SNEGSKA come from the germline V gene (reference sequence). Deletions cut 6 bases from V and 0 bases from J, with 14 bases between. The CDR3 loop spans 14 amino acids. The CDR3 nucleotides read TGCAGTGCCTCGGGACGGGAGTACCAAGAGACCCAGTACTTC. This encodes CSASGREYQETQYF.

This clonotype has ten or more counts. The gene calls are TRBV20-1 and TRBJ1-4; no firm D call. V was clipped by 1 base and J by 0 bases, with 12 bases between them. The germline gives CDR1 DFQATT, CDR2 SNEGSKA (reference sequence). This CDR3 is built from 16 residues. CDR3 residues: CSARAAWPATNEKLFF. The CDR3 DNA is TGCAGTGCTAGAGCCGCGTGGCCCGCAACTAATGAAAAACTGTTTTTT.

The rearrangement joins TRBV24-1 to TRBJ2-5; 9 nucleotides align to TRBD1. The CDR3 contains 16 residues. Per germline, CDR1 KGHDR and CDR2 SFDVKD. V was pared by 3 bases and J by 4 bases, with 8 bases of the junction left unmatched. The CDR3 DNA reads TGTGCCACCAGTGATGTGACAGGGGGTTTATTAGAGACCCAGTACTTC. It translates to CATSDVTGGLLETQYF.

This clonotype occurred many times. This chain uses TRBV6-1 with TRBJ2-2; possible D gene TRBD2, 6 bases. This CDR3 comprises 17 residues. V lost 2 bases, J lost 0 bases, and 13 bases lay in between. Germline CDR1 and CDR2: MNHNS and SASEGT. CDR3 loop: CASSELWLASNTGELFF. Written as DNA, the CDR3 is TGTGCCAGCAGTGAACTATGGCTAGCGTCGAACACCGGGGAGCTGTTTTTT.

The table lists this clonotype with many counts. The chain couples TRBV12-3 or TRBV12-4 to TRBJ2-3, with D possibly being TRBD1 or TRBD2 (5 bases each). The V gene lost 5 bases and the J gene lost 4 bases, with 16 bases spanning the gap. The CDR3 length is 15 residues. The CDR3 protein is CASSTWDLISDTQYF. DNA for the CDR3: TGTGCCAGCAGTACTTGGGACCTTATTTCAGATACGCAGTATTTT.